Sequencing of this TCR beta chain was carried out in a study of CD8 T cells in Susac syndrome. From blood CD8+ and CD4+ T cells, the TCR beta chain was sequenced. The study used healthy donors as controls matched for age and sex. CD8+ and CD4+ T cells were negatively isolated; TEMRA cells were FACS-enriched. With random hexamers, reverse transcription was performed on roughly 0.45 to 1 ug of RNA. Coverage of TCR beta CDR3 amplification by immunoSEQ multiplex PCR extended to 54 Vbeta and 13 Jbeta. TCRdb reprocessed the immunoSEQ multiplex PCR reads via MiXCR and lists one record per CDR3 protein. This table holds around 160,000 distinct CDR3 sequences, approximately 96% found once. The CDR3 has 12 amino acids. Germline V gene lookup returns CDR1 MNHEY and CDR2 SMNVEV (reference sequence). V was pared by 5 bases and J by 5 bases, with 9 bases between.

The source material was CD4+ T cells from PBMCs. The rearrangement links TRBV27 to TRBJ1-2; a possible D gene is TRBD1 (5 bases). This clonotype was obtained from a human donor in good health. The CDR3 is CASSGQGYGYTF. The CDR3 DNA sequence: TGTGCCAGCAGTGGGCAGGGTTATGGCTACACCTTC.